The 21 T cell receptor beta chains in this list originate from one sample, sequenced in a study of cytomegalovirus exposure and HLA in healthy donors. Primers included in the PCR were 60 Vbeta and 13 Jbeta primers. The assay was immunoSEQ multiplex PCR, and TCRdb's table has in-frame clones only and misses some. The table records around 220,000 clones, approximately 70% of them present only once. Material: PBMCs. These receptors all stem from a woman aged 25 to 39 in good health and CMV-seronegative.

The chain joins TRBV11-2 to TRBJ2-7, with 10 bases lining up with TRBD2. This CDR3 is built from 19 residues. The germline CDR1 and CDR2 sequences are SGHAT and FQNNGV. Losses at the gene ends were 1 base for V and 6 bases for J; bases not matched to a gene: 18. CDR3 in DNA: TGTGCCAGCAGCTTAGGCACTAGCGGGGCCATCAAAGGGAGGAGCGAGCAGTACTTC. It specifies CASSLGTSGAIKGRSEQYF.

V and J are TRBV5-8 and TRBJ2-5; 15 nucleotides agree with TRBD2. V gave up 4 bases and J gave up 4 bases; unmatched junction bases: 2. The germline V gene encodes CDR1 SGHTS and CDR2 YDEGEE. The CDR3 spans 15 residues. The CDR3 DNA sequence: TGTGCCAGCAGCAAGGGACTAGCGGGAGGAGAGACCCAGTACTTC. This encodes CASSKGLAGGETQYF.

This sequence joins TRBV6-5 and TRBJ2-3, with D uncertain. V shed 0 bases and J shed 1 base, with 11 bases lying between them. CDR1 is MNHEY and CDR2 is SVGAGI in the germline V gene. CDR3 length equals 16 residues. Here the CDR3 DNA reads TGTGCCAGCAGTTACTCGACTTTGCTGGGCACAGATACGCAGTATTTT. Translated: CASSYSTLLGTDTQYF.

This chain links TRBV19 with TRBJ1-1, with D possibly being TRBD1 (5 bases). CDR1 and CDR2 from the germline V gene are LNHDA and SQIVND (reference sequence). The CDR3 sequence is 16 residues long. Trimming removed 3 bases at V and 4 bases at J, with 18 bases between. In DNA form, the CDR3 reads TGTGCCAGTAGTATCGGTGGCAGGGTGGGTGGCACTGAAGCTTTCTTT. Its protein product is CASSIGGRVGGTEAFF.

The chain has TRBV7-9 and TRBJ1-1; D is ambiguous. The CDR3 is made up of 14 amino acids. Trimming removed 5 bases from V and 1 base from J, with 11 bases in between. Looked up from germline, CDR1 is SEHNR and CDR2 is FQNEAQ (reference sequence). In DNA, the CDR3 is TGTGCCAGCAGCCCTTCGTATAGGAACACTGAAGCTTTCTTT. It is translated as CASSPSYRNTEAFF.

As regards this clone: It is likely a read error, because the conserved phenylalanine at the end of the CDR3 is missing. The J gene is TRBJ1-5, the V gene TRBV30; D might be TRBD1 (5 bases). There are 16 residues in the CDR3. The V end lost 2 bases, the J end lost 5 bases, and 19 bases lay between the germline ends. From germline, CDR1 is GTSNPN and CDR2 SVGIG (reference sequence). The CDR3 region has the DNA TGTGCCTGGAGTTTGAGGACACGGCACCTTCATCAGCCCCAGCATTTG. This sequence encodes CAWSLRTRHLHQPQHL.

The chain carries TRBV2 and TRBJ1-2; D not resolved. The germline gives CDR1 SNHLY, CDR2 FYNNEI. CDR3 length: 12 amino acids. V was trimmed by 1 base and J by 5 bases, leaving 5 bases between them. CDR3: CASSEVQYGYTF. CDR3 in DNA: TGTGCCAGCAGTGAAGTTCAGTATGGCTACACCTTC.

This clone turned up a few times. CDR3 nucleotide sequence: TGTGCCAGCAGTTTATCGGGGCAACGATACAGCGACCAAGAGACCCAGTACTTC. As protein: CASSLSGQRYSDQETQYF. The chain has TRBV27 and TRBJ2-5, with D possibly matching TRBD1 (5 bases). The V end lost 0 bases, the J end lost 0 bases, and 17 bases lay between the germline ends. This CDR3 comprises 18 residues. Germline V gene sequence: CDR1 MNHEY, CDR2 SMNVEV (reference sequence).

This rearrangement joins TRBV29-1 to TRBJ2-5, with D perhaps matching TRBD2 (6 bases). V lost 1 base to trimming and J lost 5 bases, with 17 bases between them. Germline lookup yields CDR1 SQVTM and CDR2 ANQGSEA. The CDR3 length is 15 residues. The CDR3, as DNA: TGCAGCGTTGAAGGGCAGGGAGGATTAATGGAGACCCAGTACTTC. Its translation is CSVEGQGGLMETQYF.

V gene TRBV4-1 combines with J gene TRBJ2-5; D is undetermined. Germline V gene data show CDR1 as MGHRA and CDR2 as YSYEKL. CDR3 size: 13 residues. Trimming shortened V by 0 bases and J by 6 bases, and 8 bases separated the two germline ends. CDR3 protein: CASSQESPQTQYF. The CDR3 nucleotides read TGCGCCAGCAGCCAAGAGAGTCCTCAGACCCAGTACTTC.

The chain carries TRBV7-9 and TRBJ1-4; TRBD1 matches at 8 bases. This CDR3 is built from 14 residues. Looked up from germline, CDR1 is SEHNR and CDR2 is FQNEAQ (reference sequence). The V and J ends lost 5 bases and 3 bases, in that order; junction bases with no gene match: 2. CDR3 nucleotide sequence: TGTGCCAGCAGCGAGGACAGGGCTAATGAAAAACTGTTTTTT. It yields the protein CASSEDRANEKLFF.

The V call is TRBV5-4, the J call TRBJ2-3; 8 bases line up with TRBD1. After removal of 4 bases from V and 0 bases from J, the junction contained 4 bases not matched to a gene. This CDR3 is 15 amino acids long. Germline assignment: CDR1 SGHNT and CDR2 YYREEE (reference sequence). The CDR3 is CASSNRQGSTDTQYF. CDR3 coding DNA: TGTGCCAGCAGCAACAGACAGGGGAGCACAGATACGCAGTATTTT. Supplemented by reference TRBV5-4 and TRBJ2-3, the full variable domain reads ETGVTQSPTHLIKTRGQQVTLRCSSQSGHNTVSWYQQALGQGPQFIFQYYREEENGRGNFPPRFSGLQFPNYSSELNVNALELDDSALYLCASSNRQGSTDTQYFGPGTRLTVL.

The CDR3 region is CASSEGSRAFF. The CDR3 DNA is TGTGCCAGCAGTGAGGGATCGAGAGCTTTCTTT. The chain combines TRBV6-5 with TRBJ1-1; D remains ambiguous. Trimming stripped 5 bases from V and 10 bases from J, with 11 bases between. CDR3 size: 11 residues. Germline V gene sequence: CDR1 MNHEY, CDR2 SVGAGI.

This clone was seen more than once but under ten times. This chain joins TRBV6-5 and TRBJ2-2; D might be TRBD1 (5 bases). There are 13 residues in the CDR3. Per the germline V gene, CDR1 is MNHEY and CDR2 is SVGAGI. Trimming removed 8 bases from V and 6 bases from J, with 13 bases in between. The CDR3, as DNA: TGTGCCAGCCGACTGACAGCATCCGGGGAGCTGTTTTTT. This gives the protein CASRLTASGELFF.

The genes are TRBV27 and TRBJ2-7; TRBD2 matches 8 bases. This CDR3 contains 14 residues. Unmatched junction bases numbered 3, after V lost 3 bases and J lost 2 bases. Germline lookup yields CDR1 MNHEY and CDR2 SMNVEV (reference sequence). CDR3 coding DNA: TGTGCCAGCAGTTTTCGGGAGGGCCCCTACGAGCAGTACTTC. This encodes CASSFREGPYEQYF.

This chain joins TRBV29-1 and TRBJ2-1; possible D gene TRBD2, 6 bases. The CDR3 extends over 13 amino acids. CDR1 is SQVTM and CDR2 is ANQGSEA in the germline V gene. Trimming left V 6 bases short and J 2 bases short, with 11 bases between. The CDR3 here is CSVRLVTYNEQFF. The CDR3 DNA reads TGCAGCGTCCGACTAGTCACCTACAATGAGCAGTTCTTC.

A single count supports this clone. The V gene is TRBV9, the J gene TRBJ1-1, with D unclear. V lost 0 bases to trimming and J lost 10 bases, with 19 bases between them. This CDR3 contains 15 residues. Germline CDR1 SGDLS, CDR2 YYNGEE. The CDR3 spells CASSVELGPPPGAFF. CDR3 bases: TGTGCCAGCAGCGTAGAACTTGGGCCTCCTCCAGGAGCTTTCTTT.

The chain employs TRBV25-1 and TRBJ1-2; D is ambiguous. There are 12 residues in the CDR3. The V gene lost 2 bases and the J gene lost 2 bases, with 3 bases spanning the gap. CDR1 and CDR2 (germline): MGHDK, SYGVNS. DNA for the CDR3: TGTGCCAGCAGTGAACCGAACTATGGCTACACCTTC. It encodes CASSEPNYGYTF.

The V gene is TRBV21-1, the J gene TRBJ1-1. TRBV21-1 is a documented pseudogene. The CDR3 covers 12 residues. The CDR3 here is CASSTEEPEAFF. CDR3 coding DNA: TGTGCCAGCAGCACCGAGGAGCCTGAAGCTTTCTTT.

This chain uses TRBV15 with TRBJ2-7; D is ambiguous. Trimming removed 5 bases at V and 6 bases at J, with 14 bases between. CDR1 is LNHNV, CDR2 YYDKDF, per germline (reference sequence). The CDR3 runs 13 residues. In nucleotides, the CDR3 is TGTGCCACCAGCGCCGGTCTCAATTCCGAGCAGTACTTC. Its protein product is CATSAGLNSEQYF. The full variable domain, in which reference TRBV15 and TRBJ2-7 provide the parts outside the CDR3, is DAMVIQNPRYQVTQFGKPVTLSCSQTLNHNVMYWYQQKSSQAPKLLFHYYDKDFNNEADTPDNFQSRRPNTSFCFLDIRSPGLGDTAMYLCATSAGLNSEQYFGPGTRLTVT.

This rearrangement joins TRBV15 to TRBJ1-5; D is perhaps TRBD1 (5 bases). CDR1 is LNHNV, CDR2 YYDKDF, per germline (reference sequence). The germline V and J ends were trimmed by 2 bases and 4 bases, with 15 bases remaining between them. The CDR3 is 16 amino acids. CDR3 sequence reads: CATSRSLTGENQPQHF. The CDR3, as DNA: TGTGCCACCAGCAGATCCTTAACAGGCGAAAATCAGCCCCAGCATTTT.